The clone carrying this TCR beta chain showed up just a few times. These data originate in a study of blood T cell repertoires in COVID-19. The wider study: Spain, Italy and the United States supplied samples that represented acute and convalescent COVID-19.

In the authors' workflow: Amplified reference gene primers provided the basis for estimating nucleated cell counts. TCRdb's copy holds only in-frame clones and misses some; the assay was immunoSEQ multiplex PCR. V and J calls and clone size follow that table, whereas D and trimming were derived from the DNA. There are 300,000 to 350,000 clones in the sample; around nine tenths occur only once, and around 0.92% lies in the top ten. The CDR3 runs to 15 residues. Germline loops: CDR1 SGDLS, CDR2 YYNGEE. Trimming took 4 bases from V and 3 from J; bases not matched to a gene: 9. Sequenced material: PBMCs or T cells enriched from blood (not recorded which). The receptor's source is a woman in her thirties who had been exposed to COVID-19. The V gene is TRBV9, the J gene TRBJ2-7; 8 bases are shared with TRBD1. CDR3 nucleotides: TGTGCCAGCAGCCCCACGGACAGGGTTTACTACGAGCAGTACTTC. It codes for CASSPTDRVYYEQYF.